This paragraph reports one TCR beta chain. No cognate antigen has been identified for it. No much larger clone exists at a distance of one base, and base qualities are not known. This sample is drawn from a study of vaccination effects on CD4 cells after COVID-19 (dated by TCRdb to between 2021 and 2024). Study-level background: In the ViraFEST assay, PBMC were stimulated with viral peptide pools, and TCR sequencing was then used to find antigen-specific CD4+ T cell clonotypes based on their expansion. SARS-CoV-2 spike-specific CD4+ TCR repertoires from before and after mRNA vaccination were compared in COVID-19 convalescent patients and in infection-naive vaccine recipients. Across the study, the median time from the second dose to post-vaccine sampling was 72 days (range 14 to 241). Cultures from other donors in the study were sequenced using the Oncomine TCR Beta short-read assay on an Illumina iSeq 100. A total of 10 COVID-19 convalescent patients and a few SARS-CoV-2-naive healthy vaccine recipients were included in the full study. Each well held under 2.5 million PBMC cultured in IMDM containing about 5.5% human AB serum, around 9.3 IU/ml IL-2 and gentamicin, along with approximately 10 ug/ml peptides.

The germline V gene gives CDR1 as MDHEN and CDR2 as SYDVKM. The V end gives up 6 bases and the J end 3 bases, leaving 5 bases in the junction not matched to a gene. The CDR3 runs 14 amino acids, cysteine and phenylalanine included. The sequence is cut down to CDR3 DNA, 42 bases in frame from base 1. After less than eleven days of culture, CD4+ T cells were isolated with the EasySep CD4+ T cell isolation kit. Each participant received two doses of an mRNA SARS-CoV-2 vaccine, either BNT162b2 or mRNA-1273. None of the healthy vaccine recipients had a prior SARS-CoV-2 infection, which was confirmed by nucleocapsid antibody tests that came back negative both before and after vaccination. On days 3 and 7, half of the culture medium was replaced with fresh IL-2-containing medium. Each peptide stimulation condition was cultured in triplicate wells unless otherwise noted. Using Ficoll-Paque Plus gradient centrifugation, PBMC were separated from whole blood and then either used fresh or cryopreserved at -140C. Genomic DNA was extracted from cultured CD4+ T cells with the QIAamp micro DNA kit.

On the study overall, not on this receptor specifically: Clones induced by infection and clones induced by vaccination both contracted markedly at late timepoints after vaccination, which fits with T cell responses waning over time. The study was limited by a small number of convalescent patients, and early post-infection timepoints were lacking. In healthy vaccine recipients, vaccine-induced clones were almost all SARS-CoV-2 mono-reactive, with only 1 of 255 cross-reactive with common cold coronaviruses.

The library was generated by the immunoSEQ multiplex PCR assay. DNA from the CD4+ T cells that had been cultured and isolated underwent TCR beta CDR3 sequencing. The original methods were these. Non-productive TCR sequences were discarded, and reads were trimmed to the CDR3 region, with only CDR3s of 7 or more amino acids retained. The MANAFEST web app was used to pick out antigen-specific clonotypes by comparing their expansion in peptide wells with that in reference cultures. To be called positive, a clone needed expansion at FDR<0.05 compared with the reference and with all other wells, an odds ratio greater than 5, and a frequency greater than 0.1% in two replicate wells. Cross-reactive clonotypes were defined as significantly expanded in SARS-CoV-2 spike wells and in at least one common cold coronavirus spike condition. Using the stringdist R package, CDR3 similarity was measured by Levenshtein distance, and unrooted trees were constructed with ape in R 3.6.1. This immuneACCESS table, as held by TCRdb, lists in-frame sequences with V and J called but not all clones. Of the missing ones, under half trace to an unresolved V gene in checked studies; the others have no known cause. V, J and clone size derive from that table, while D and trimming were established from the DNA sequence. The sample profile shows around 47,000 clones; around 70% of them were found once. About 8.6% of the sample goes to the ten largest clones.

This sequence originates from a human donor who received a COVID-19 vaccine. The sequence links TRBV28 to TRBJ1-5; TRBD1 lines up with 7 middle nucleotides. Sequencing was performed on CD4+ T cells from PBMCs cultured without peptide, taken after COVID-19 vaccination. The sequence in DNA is TGTGCCAGCAGCTCCGGGACAGCCAATCAGCCCCAGCATTTT. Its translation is CASSSGTANQPQHF. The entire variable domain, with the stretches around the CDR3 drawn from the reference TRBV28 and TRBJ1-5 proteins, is DVKVTQSSRYLVKRTGEKVFLECVQDMDHENMFWYRQDPGLGLRLIYFSYDVKMKEKGDIPEGYSVSREKKERFSLILESASTNQTSMYLCASSSGTANQPQHFGDGTRLSIL.